Given below is one T cell receptor (beta chain) in context. TCRdb reanalysed the reads using MiXCR and keeps one entry per CDR3 protein. The table lists approximately 750,000 distinct CDR3 sequences, approximately 34% of them singletons. This sample is part of a study of T cell repertoires in cytomegalovirus infection. CDR3 length: 13 amino acids. Trimming took 5 bases from V and 8 from J, leaving 15 bases between them. The V call is TRBV12-3 or TRBV12-4, the J call TRBJ1-2, with D tentatively TRBD1 (6 bases). The specimen sequenced was PBMCs. This TCR came from a human donor in good health (CMV status not recorded). Some clones in this sample may be carry-over from other donors' samples. CDR3 region: CASSLRTGSGYTF. CDR3 nucleotide sequence: TGTGCCAGCAGTCTGAGAACAGGGTCCGGCTACACCTTC.